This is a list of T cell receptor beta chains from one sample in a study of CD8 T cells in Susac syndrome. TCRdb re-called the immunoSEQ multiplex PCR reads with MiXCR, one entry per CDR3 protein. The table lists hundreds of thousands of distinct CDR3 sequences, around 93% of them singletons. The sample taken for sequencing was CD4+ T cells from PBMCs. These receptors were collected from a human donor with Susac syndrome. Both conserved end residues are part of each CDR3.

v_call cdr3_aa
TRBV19 CASGGNQPQHF
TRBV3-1 CASSQAGPLADTQYF
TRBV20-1 CSAPSGGSPSGANVLTF
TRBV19 CASSIAQMSTEAFF
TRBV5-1 CASSLVAGGYGTEAFF
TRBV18 CASSQSATNTGELFF
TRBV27 CASSFGRNEKLFF
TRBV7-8 CASSLWSLLGEQYF
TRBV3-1 CASSQDGGGTPYEQYF
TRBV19 CASTRSGQVGGYTF
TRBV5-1 CASSLAGQGLGETQYF
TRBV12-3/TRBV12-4 CASCRDGANVLTF
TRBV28 CASSRPGPPARPQHF
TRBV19 CASSPGQTNYEQYF
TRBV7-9 CASSLTREALYGYTF
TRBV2 CASRGQANQPQHF
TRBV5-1 CASGTSGQETQYF
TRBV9 CASSVGGVDTDTQYF
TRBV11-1 CASSYRLAGETGELFF
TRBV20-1 CSAGGRAINQPQHF
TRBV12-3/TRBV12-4 CASSFLTNTNEQFF
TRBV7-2 CASSFDPGQGGEKLFF
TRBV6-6 CASSYLTGNTEAFF
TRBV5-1 CASSLATGREGYTF
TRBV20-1 CSASGTGGMNTEAFF
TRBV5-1 CASSLGDRQMNTEAFF
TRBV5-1 CASSLALFRGTYEQYF
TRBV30 CAWSGSGGDGYTF
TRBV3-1 CASSYGLEGETQYF
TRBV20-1 CSAGTGGSTDTQYF
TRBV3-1 CASRDQGDRDTQYF
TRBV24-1 CATSLEDRGTYEQYF
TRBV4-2 CASSSDDRDYNEQFF
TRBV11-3 CASSFGAARYNEQFF
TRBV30 CAWSVRSGGDSPLHF
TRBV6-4 CASRPGQAPYGYTF
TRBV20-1 CSAYTSGTEAFF
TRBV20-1 CSASPRPSYEQYF